Presented here are 3 T cell receptor beta chains from one specimen sequenced in a study of neoadjuvant anti-PD-1 for oral cavity cancer. Profiling relied on immunoSEQ multiplex PCR, and the TCRdb table lists in-frame clones only, not all of them. Of approximately 15,000 clones in the sample, 35% to 40% were seen once. Stated time point: after neoadjuvant nivolumab, at surgical resection. The source material was tumor tissue, sampled after nivolumab (anti-PD-1) treatment. The receptors were gathered from a person aged 35-80 years with oral cavity squamous cell carcinoma.

This chain joins TRBV5-1 and TRBJ1-5, with a tentative D call TRBD1 (5 bases). CDR1 SGHRS and CDR2 YFSETQ come from the germline V gene. The ends were cut back, 2 bases at V and 2 bases at J, with 8 bases in the middle. This CDR3 is built from 14 residues. The CDR3 loop is CASSFSGGNQPQHF. The CDR3 DNA sequence: TGCGCCAGCAGCTTCTCGGGGGGCAATCAGCCCCAGCATTTT.

The table lists this clone with a few counts. This chain uses TRBV4-3 with TRBJ1-2; TRBD1 might be the D (5 bases). The CDR3 covers 15 residues. From germline, CDR1 is LGHNA and CDR2 YSLEER. The V gene lost 4 bases and the J gene lost 2 bases, with 14 bases spanning the gap. The CDR3 protein is CASSLRGRGNYGYTF. The CDR3 nucleotides are TGCGCCAGCAGCCTACGGGGAAGGGGAAACTATGGCTACACCTTC.

This clone was counted a few times. The chain uses TRBV7-6 and TRBJ2-6; D perhaps matches TRBD1 (5 bases). Trimming shortened V by 5 bases and J by 1 base, and 12 bases separated the two germline ends. Looked up from germline, CDR1 is SGHVS and CDR2 is FNYEAQ. This CDR3 spans 16 amino acids. CDR3 bases: TGTGCCAGCAGCCGGATGGCAGGGTCTGGGGCCAACGTCCTGACTTTC. Protein: CASSRMAGSGANVLTF.